The 10 T cell receptor beta chains below come from one sample, sequenced in a study of CD8+ T cells in alopecia areata. cDNA reverse transcribed from extracted RNA served as the sequencing template. Sequenced by immunoSEQ multiplex PCR; TCRdb stores in-frame clones only, minus some. The sample yields some 30,000 clones, less than 65% seen once. Sequenced input: NKG2D-high CD8+ T cells sorted from blood. These receptors were obtained from a human donor with alopecia areata.

This chain joins TRBV6-5 and TRBJ2-3; the D gene is possibly TRBD2 (5 bases). The CDR3 has 13 amino acids. CDR1 and CDR2 (germline): MNHEY, SVGAGI. V was clipped by 2 bases and J by 5 bases, with 8 bases between them. The CDR3 sequence: CASSYIAGDTQYF. The CDR3 DNA sequence: TGTGCCAGCAGTTACATTGCGGGAGATACGCAGTATTTT.

This clone came up a few times. The V and J genes are TRBV29-1 and TRBJ2-3, with 7 bases identical to TRBD1. Trimming at V came to 6 bases and at J to 0 bases, leaving 6 bases not matched to a gene. The CDR3 runs to 14 residues. CDR1 and CDR2 (germline): SQVTM, ANQGSEA. The CDR3 sequence: CSVAGTESTDTQYF. DNA for the CDR3: TGCAGCGTAGCCGGGACAGAGAGCACAGATACGCAGTATTTT.

This clone was recorded a few times. The V call is TRBV29-1, the J call TRBJ2-7; TRBD2 matches 7 bases. CDR1 SQVTM and CDR2 ANQGSEA come from the germline V gene. The CDR3 contains 11 residues. Germline trimming cut 7 bases from V and 6 bases from J; bases unmatched to any gene: 6. DNA for the CDR3: TGCAGCGGTGGGGAGGGGTCCGAGCAGTACTTC. Residues: CSGGEGSEQYF.

There are a few counts of this clone. The chain uses TRBV19 and TRBJ2-1; D is tentatively TRBD1 or TRBD2 (7 bases each). The CDR3 length is 13 residues. CDR1 LNHDA and CDR2 SQIVND come from the germline V gene (reference sequence). Trimming left V 5 bases short and J 7 bases short, with 12 bases between. In DNA form, the CDR3 reads TGTGCCAGTAGTGTCAGGGGGGGGAATGAGCAGTTCTTC. Residues: CASSVRGGNEQFF.

The V call is TRBV4-2, the J call TRBJ2-1; 9 bases map to TRBD2. The CDR3 has 17 residues. J was trimmed by 5 bases and V by 1 base; bases with no gene match: 9. CDR1 is LGHNA, CDR2 YNFKEQ, per germline. Here the CDR3 DNA reads TGTGCCAGCAGCCAAGTCTATCGGACTAGCGCCCACAATGAGCAGTTCTTC. Translated: CASSQVYRTSAHNEQFF.

V gene TRBV4-3 combines with J gene TRBJ2-1, with 12 bases matching TRBD2. J lost 4 bases, V lost 4 bases, and 17 bases had no gene match. CDR3 size: 20 residues. Germline CDR1 and CDR2: LGHNA and YSLEER. The CDR3 spells CASSLASLASGGARYNEQFF. CDR3 nucleotides: TGCGCCAGCAGCCTAGCATCGCTGGCTAGCGGGGGGGCCCGTTACAATGAGCAGTTCTTC.

The chain uses TRBV7-6 and TRBJ2-6, with no clear D. Germline loops: CDR1 SGHVS, CDR2 FNYEAQ. The V gene lost 5 bases and the J gene lost 1 base, with 9 bases spanning the gap. This CDR3 spans 15 amino acids. CDR3 in amino acids: CASSDEVSGANVLTF. The CDR3, as DNA: TGTGCCAGCAGCGACGAGGTTTCTGGGGCCAACGTCCTGACTTTC.

This clone was recorded only once. The chain is built from TRBV11-2 and TRBJ2-7; D remains ambiguous. Germline CDR1 reads SGHAT; CDR2 reads FQNNGV. The CDR3 extends over 15 amino acids. V lost 1 base to trimming and J lost 1 base, with 11 bases between them. CDR3 DNA: TGTGCCAGCAGCTTAGGGGCAGCCTATTCCTACGAGCAGTACTTC. This encodes CASSLGAAYSYEQYF.

The J gene is TRBJ2-7, the V gene TRBV6-5; the D is unclear. This CDR3 has 11 residues. The V gene lost 5 bases and the J gene lost 1 base, with 3 bases spanning the gap. Per germline, CDR1 MNHEY and CDR2 SVGAGI. Here the CDR3 reads CASSTSYEQYF. The DNA of the CDR3 is TGTGCCAGCAGTACATCCTACGAGCAGTACTTC.

CDR3 DNA: TGTGCCAGCAGCGGTACATTGGGGGGTCTCGGGGGAGAGACCCAGTACTTC. It yields the protein CASSGTLGGLGGETQYF. This chain links TRBV11-2 with TRBJ2-5, with D perhaps matching TRBD2 (6 bases). The CDR3 sequence is 17 residues long. CDR1 SGHAT and CDR2 FQNNGV come from the germline V gene. The V and J ends lost 5 bases and 4 bases respectively, with 23 bases between them.